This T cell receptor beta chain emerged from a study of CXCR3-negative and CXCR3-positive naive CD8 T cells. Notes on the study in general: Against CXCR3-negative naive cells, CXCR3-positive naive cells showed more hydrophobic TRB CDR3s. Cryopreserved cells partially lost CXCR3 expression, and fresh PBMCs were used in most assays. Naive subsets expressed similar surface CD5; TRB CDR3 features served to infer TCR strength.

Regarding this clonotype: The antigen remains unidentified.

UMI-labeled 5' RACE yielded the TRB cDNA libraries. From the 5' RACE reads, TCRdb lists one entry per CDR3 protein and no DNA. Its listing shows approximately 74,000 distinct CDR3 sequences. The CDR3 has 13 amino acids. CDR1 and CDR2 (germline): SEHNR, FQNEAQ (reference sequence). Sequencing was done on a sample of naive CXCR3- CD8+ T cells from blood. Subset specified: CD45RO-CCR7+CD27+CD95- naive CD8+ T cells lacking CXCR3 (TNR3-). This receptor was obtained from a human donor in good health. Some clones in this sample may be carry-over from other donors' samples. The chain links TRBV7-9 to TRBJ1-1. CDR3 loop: CASSLATGTEAFF. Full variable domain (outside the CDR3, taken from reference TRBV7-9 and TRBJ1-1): DTGVSQNPRHKITKRGQNVTFRCDPISEHNRLYWYRQTLGQGPEFLTYFQNEAQLEKSRLLSDRFSAERPKGSFSTLEIQRTEQGDSAMYLCASSLATGTEAFFGQGTRLTVV.